Described below is a single TCR beta chain sequence and its context. Its antigen target is currently unknown. There are no base qualities to consult, and no much larger clone falls within one base. Using the deep immunoSEQ assay, multiplex PCR amplified TCR CDR3 regions from genomic DNA. Extracted genomic DNA from each cell subset was distributed evenly across all wells of several immunoSEQ 96-well plates, and each plate was treated as a replicate. For sorted subsets, around 200 ng genomic DNA, equal to 30,000 to 35,000 T cell genomes, was loaded into each replicate PCR. Purified libraries were measured with a Qubit 3.0 fluorometer, size-checked on a Bioanalyzer 2100, and measured again with the KAPA Library Quantification kit. A separate single-read 150-cycle Illumina NextSeq 550 flow cell was used to sequence each immunoSEQ 96-well plate. As for the original processing: Because only junctional sequences without quality scores were contained in the immunoSEQ output, filtering matching that applied to full-length reads could not be performed. Sequences were annotated with PyIR, a Python wrapper for IgBLAST v1.9, and V/J genes and CDR3 were assigned using IMGT germline references. Any read was removed if the V/J assignment was weak (E-value above 1e-6), the CDR3 was missing, or the read contained stop codons, out-of-frame junctions, or ambiguous translated residues. V3J clonotypes were defined as sequences sharing an identical inferred V gene, J gene, and CDR3 amino acid sequence. The percentage overlap between two repertoires was calculated by dividing the number of shared unique clonotypes by the size of the smaller repertoire. Richness of each repertoire was evaluated using RTK rarefaction, the Chao1 estimator, and Recon v2.1 estimates of unobserved clonotypes. Generation probabilities were computed with OLGA for all TCRbeta clonotypes obtained by the gDNA method from several donors. TCRdb limited this immuneACCESS table to in-frame rearrangements with V and J called. A share of clones is missing; checked studies link under half to unresolved V genes, and the rest is unexplained. Clone size and V and J calls were adopted from that table, with D and trimming inferred from the DNA. For this sample there are around 510,000 clones; roughly 95% appear just once. The leading ten clones occupy around 0.067% of the sample.

These data belong to a study of shared clonotypes between healthy human individuals (TCRdb year 2020). Looking at the study overall: The cohort comprised a couple of women and a few men aged 18 to 49 years. For each donor, CD4 naive and CD4 memory were each given three plates, CD8 naive was given two plates, and CD8 memory was given one plate. Different laboratories and diverse techniques were used to prepare libraries and sequence TCR repertoires, to increase sequencing depth and limit assay-specific biases. To estimate repertoire size and how much clonotypes are shared between individuals, the study performed deep sequencing of blood TCR repertoires from a handful of healthy adults. Between about 0.94 and 8.9 billion PBMCs per donor were obtained by leukapheresis. Summary of the overall study and its limitations: Naive subsets generally had larger estimated clonotype richness than memory subsets. Even with the large sequencing depth, rarefaction of the sorted-subset datasets indicated that sequencing was incomplete. Sampling was limited to blood, and TCR repertoires in tissue likely differ from TCR repertoires in blood. When four donors were compared, the shared fraction of clonotypes was roughly 4.8% for naive CD4, less than 4% for naive CD8, more than 2% for memory CD4, and 0.35% to 0.4% for memory CD8. Because the study included only a small number of donors, the genetic and exposure-history diversity represented was limited. Based on pairwise subsampling, the degree of clonotype sharing among donors was expected to be affected by sequencing depth. Compared with non-shared clonotypes, the clonotypes found in all four sorted-subset donors had higher generation probabilities.

The germline V end is reduced by 7 bases and the J end by 4 bases; junction bases left unmatched: 12. CDR3 length: 16 amino acids, cysteine to phenylalanine. The CDR3 DNA has 48 bases and is translated from base 1. In the germline V gene, CDR1 corresponds to MDHEN and CDR2 to SYDVKM. The donors were healthy, HIV-negative adults who had no recently reported acute infections or vaccinations. Every donor was a Caucasian adult living in Nashville, Tennessee, USA. CD4+ T cells were enriched by magnetic negative selection, after which naive cells were positively selected on CD45RA and the negative fraction was taken as the memory subset. Blood was collected by leukapheresis, and PBMCs were isolated by Ficoll-Histopaque density gradient centrifugation and then cryopreserved in liquid nitrogen vapor phase. Analytical flow cytometry was used to check the purity and quantity of every magnetically sorted T cell population. Each sorted fraction had its genomic DNA isolated and then quantified by UV absorbance on a Nanodrop 2000c.

The receptor's source is a woman aged 25 to 45 in good health. The sequencing sample was made of naive CD4+ T cells sorted from blood. The sample's cell subset or site, from its label and the paper: CD45RA+ positively selected. In this chain, TRBV28 is recombined with TRBJ2-2, with TRBD1 identical over 7 junction bases. For the CDR3, the sequence is CASTPRGSASTGELFF. The DNA sequence is given as TGTGCCAGCACCCCCAGGGGGAGCGCGAGCACCGGGGAGCTGTTTTTT.